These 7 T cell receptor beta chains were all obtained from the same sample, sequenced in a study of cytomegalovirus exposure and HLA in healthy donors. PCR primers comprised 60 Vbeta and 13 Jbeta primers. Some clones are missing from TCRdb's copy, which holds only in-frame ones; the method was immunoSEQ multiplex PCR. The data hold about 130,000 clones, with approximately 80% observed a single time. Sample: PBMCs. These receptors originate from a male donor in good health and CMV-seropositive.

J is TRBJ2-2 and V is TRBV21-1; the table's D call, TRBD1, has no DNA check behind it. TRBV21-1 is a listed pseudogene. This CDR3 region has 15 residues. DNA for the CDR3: TGTGCCAGCAGCACCTTAGACAGGGAAGGCGGGGAGCTGTTTTTT. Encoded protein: CASSTLDREGGELFF.

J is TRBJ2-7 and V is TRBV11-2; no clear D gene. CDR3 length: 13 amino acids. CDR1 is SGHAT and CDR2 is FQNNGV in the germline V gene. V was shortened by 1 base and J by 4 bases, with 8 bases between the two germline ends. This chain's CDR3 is CASSLVRSYEQYF. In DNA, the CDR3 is TGTGCCAGCAGCTTAGTCAGGTCTTACGAGCAGTACTTC.

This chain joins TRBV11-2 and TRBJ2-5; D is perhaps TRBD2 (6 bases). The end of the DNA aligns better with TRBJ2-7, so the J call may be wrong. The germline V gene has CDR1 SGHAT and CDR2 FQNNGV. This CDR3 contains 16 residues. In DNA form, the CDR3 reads TGTGCCAGCAGCTTATCTTTCCCCGGGAGTCTAAGCGAGCAGTACTTC. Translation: CASSLSFPGSLSEQYF.

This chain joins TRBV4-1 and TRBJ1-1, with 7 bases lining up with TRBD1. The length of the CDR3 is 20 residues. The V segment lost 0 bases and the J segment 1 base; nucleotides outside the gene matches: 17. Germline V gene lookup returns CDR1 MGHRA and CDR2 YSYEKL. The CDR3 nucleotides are TGCGCCAGCAGCCAAGATCAGACCAGGGGGAGACAGGGTGAGAACACTGAAGCTTTCTTT. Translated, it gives CASSQDQTRGRQGENTEAFF.

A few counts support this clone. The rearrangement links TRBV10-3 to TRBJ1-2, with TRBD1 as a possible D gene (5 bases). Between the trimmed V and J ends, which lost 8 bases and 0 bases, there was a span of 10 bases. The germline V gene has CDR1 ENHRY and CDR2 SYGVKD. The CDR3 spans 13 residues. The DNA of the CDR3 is TGTGCCATCGGGGCGGCCCCTAACTATGGCTACACCTTC. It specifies CAIGAAPNYGYTF.

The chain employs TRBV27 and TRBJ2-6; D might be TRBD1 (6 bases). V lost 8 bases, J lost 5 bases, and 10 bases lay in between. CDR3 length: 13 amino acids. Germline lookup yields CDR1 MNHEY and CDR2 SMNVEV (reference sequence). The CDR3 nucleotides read TGTGCCAGCTCAGGGGCCCGGGCCAACGTCCTGACTTTC. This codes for CASSGARANVLTF.

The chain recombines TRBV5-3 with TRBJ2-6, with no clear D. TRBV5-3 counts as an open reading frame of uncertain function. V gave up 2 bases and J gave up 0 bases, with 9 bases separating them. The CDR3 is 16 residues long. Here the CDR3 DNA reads TGTGCCAGAAGCTTTAAAAGACACTCTGGGGCCAACGTCCTGACTTTC. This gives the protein CARSFKRHSGANVLTF.